The clone carrying this TCR beta chain was seen a single time. Its target is not known. Using immunoSEQ multiplex PCR, the repertoire was profiled, and TCRdb retains in-frame clones only, with some absent. Among 72,000 or so clones listed, almost 85% were seen once. The CDR3 runs to 14 residues. Deletions cut 10 bases from V and 1 base from J, with 16 bases between. Germline V gene sequence: CDR1 MGHDK, CDR2 SYGVNS. The record originates from a study of T cells in localized non-small cell lung cancer. Study results and limitations: When the top 100 tumor clones were examined, a median around 50 of them also appeared in the adjacent lung, which was paired and uninvolved.

This sequence originates from a female donor older than 55 with stage I lung adenocarcinoma. Sequencing was performed on peripheral blood, taken before any cancer treatment. The V call is TRBV25-1, the J call TRBJ1-1; D might be TRBD1 (6 bases). CDR3 protein: CATGGAATNTEAFF. CDR3 coding DNA: TGTGCCACTGGGGGGGCGGCGACGAACACTGAAGCTTTCTTT.